This entry lists 20 T cell receptor beta chains sequenced from one sample in a study of shared clonotypes between healthy human individuals. CD45RO-negative CD8 cells positively selected for CCR7 made up the naive population, which excluded terminally differentiated effector memory CD45RA+ cells. Profiled with immunoSEQ multiplex PCR; TCRdb holds only in-frame clones, not every one. The sample has under 850,000 clones; nearly 95% are singletons. The sequenced material came from naive CD8+ T cells sorted from blood. Receptors were obtained from a man aged 25 to 40 in good health.

J is TRBJ2-1 and V is TRBV14, with a possible D match to TRBD1 (6 bases). V lost 4 bases to trimming and J lost 2 bases, with 15 bases between them. The CDR3 is made up of 16 amino acids. Germline V gives CDR1 SGHDN, CDR2 FVKESK. CDR3 coding DNA: TGTGCCAGCAGCCCTACGACAGGCGCTACCTACAATGAGCAGTTCTTC. Amino acids: CASSPTTGATYNEQFF.

As for this clone: The same CDR3 is also encoded by other DNA sequences in this sample. The chain is built from TRBV27 and TRBJ2-6; no reliable D call. The V end was cut by 3 bases, the J end by 4 bases, with 4 bases between. This CDR3 has 13 residues. Germline CDR1 and CDR2: MNHEY and SMNVEV (reference sequence). The DNA for the CDR3 is TGTGCCAGCAGTTTTCCCGGGGCCAACGTCCTGACTTTC. It is translated as CASSFPGANVLTF.

As for this clone: The identical CDR3 is also encoded by other nucleotide sequences in the sample. This chain joins TRBV5-5 and TRBJ1-2, with D unclear. V was cut by 0 bases and J by 2 bases, with 5 bases left in between. The V gene's germline CDR1 is SGHKS and CDR2 YYEKEE (reference sequence). CDR3 length: 13 amino acids. The CDR3, as DNA: TGTGCCAGCAGCTTGGCTGAGAACTATGGCTACACCTTC. It is translated as CASSLAENYGYTF.

The chain couples TRBV9 to TRBJ1-1, with D hard to call. This CDR3 is built from 18 residues. Germline CDR1 is SGDLS and CDR2 is YYNGEE. Trimming left V 1 base short and J 0 bases short, with 19 bases between. CDR3 bases: TGTGCCAGCAGCGTACCTTCTGTAGGCGAGAGAATGAACACTGAAGCTTTCTTT. This sequence encodes CASSVPSVGERMNTEAFF.

This rearrangement joins TRBV10-3 to TRBJ2-7; 7 positions agree with TRBD2. Germline V gene sequence: CDR1 ENHRY, CDR2 SYGVKD. This CDR3 is 15 amino acids long. V trimming: 3 bases; J trimming: 5 bases; junction bases outside the gene matches: 10. The CDR3 DNA reads as TGTGCCATCAGTGATTCCGGACTAGGGTCTAACGAGCAGTACTTC. It codes for CAISDSGLGSNEQYF.

This chain uses TRBV27 with TRBJ2-1; 10 positions match TRBD2. With 5 bases clipped from V and 5 bases from J, the junction kept 18 bases outside the gene matches. The CDR3 spans 19 residues. Germline CDR1 reads MNHEY; CDR2 reads SMNVEV (reference sequence). CDR3 DNA: TGTGCCAGCAGTCCCTACCCGCCATTAGGGACTAGCGCCCACAATGAGCAGTTCTTC. Protein: CASSPYPPLGTSAHNEQFF.

Only one count was recorded for this clone. The chain joins TRBV14 to TRBJ2-2; weak D call: TRBD1 (6 bases). V lost 5 bases and J lost 10, with 14 bases in between. Germline V gene lookup returns CDR1 SGHDN and CDR2 FVKESK. The CDR3 contains 13 residues. DNA for the CDR3: TGTGCCAGCAGCGGGGTAACAGGGAAGGAGCTGTTTTTT. Protein sequence: CASSGVTGKELFF.

This chain connects TRBV5-5 to TRBJ2-7, with 9 bases aligning to TRBD2. The CDR3 is 15 residues long. Germline V gives CDR1 SGHKS, CDR2 YYEKEE (reference sequence). Germline trimming cut 0 bases from V and 3 bases from J; bases unmatched to any gene: 4. The CDR3 is CASSLELAGRYEQYF. As DNA, the CDR3 is TGTGCCAGCAGCTTGGAACTAGCGGGCCGCTACGAGCAGTACTTC.

V usage is TRBV11-2 and J usage is TRBJ2-1, with 14 bases identical to TRBD2. Germline CDR1 SGHAT, CDR2 FQNNGV. The CDR3 loop spans 18 amino acids. Trimming took 5 bases from V and 0 from J; bases not matched to a gene: 6. The CDR3 nucleotides read TGTGCCAGCAGCGACGGGACTAGCGGGAGTTCCTCCTACAATGAGCAGTTCTTC. It translates to CASSDGTSGSSSYNEQFF.

The rearrangement links TRBV28 to TRBJ1-2; a weak D match, TRBD1 (5 bases). Germline V gene data show CDR1 as MDHEN and CDR2 as SYDVKM. Trimming stripped 5 bases from V and 4 bases from J, with 11 bases between. The CDR3 runs 13 residues. In DNA, the CDR3 is TGTGCCAGCAGTCCCCCGGGGGGCTATGGCTACACCTTC. Translating gives CASSPPGGYGYTF.

The chain carries TRBV10-1 and TRBJ2-2; TRBD2 might be the D (6 bases). The CDR3 runs to 15 residues. Per the germline V gene, CDR1 is WNHNN and CDR2 is SYGVQD (reference sequence). Trimming took off 5 bases at V and 6 bases at J, with 16 bases between the two ends. CDR3 protein: CASSNAGSNSGELFF. CDR3 sequence (DNA): TGCGCCAGCAGTAATGCGGGGTCGAATTCCGGGGAGCTGTTTTTT.

V gene TRBV4-3 combines with J gene TRBJ2-7; TRBD2 aligns across 8 bases. CDR1 LGHNA and CDR2 YSLEER come from the germline V gene. The CDR3 loop spans 14 amino acids. The V gene end was trimmed by 1 base and the J gene end by 6 bases; junction bases not matched to a gene: 5. The CDR3 DNA follows: TGCGCCAGCAGCCAAGGCTTGCGGGAGGTCGAGCAGTACTTC. Its protein product is CASSQGLREVEQYF.

This clone ranks as medium-sized. The rearrangement uses TRBV9 and TRBJ1-2, with D unclear. The V and J ends lost 7 bases and 3 bases respectively, with 13 bases between them. CDR1 is SGDLS, CDR2 YYNGEE, per germline. The CDR3 has 13 residues. This CDR3 is CASLGGIHYGYTF. The CDR3 DNA reads as TGTGCCAGCCTCGGCGGAATACACTATGGCTACACCTTC.

This sequence joins TRBV7-9 and TRBJ2-7; no reliable D call. V was shortened by 5 bases and J by 4 bases, with 12 bases between the two germline ends. The CDR3 is made up of 13 amino acids. Germline V gene lookup returns CDR1 SEHNR and CDR2 FQNEAQ (reference sequence). DNA of the CDR3: TGTGCCAGCAGCCCCGAAATCCCGTACGAGCAGTACTTC. It encodes CASSPEIPYEQYF.

DNA of the CDR3: TGTGCCAGCAGTACAGGGGGCGGTGAAGCTTTCTTT. It specifies CASSTGGGEAFF. V usage is TRBV5-6 and J usage is TRBJ1-1, with 9 bases identical to TRBD1. Germline V gene lookup returns CDR1 SGHDT and CDR2 YYEEEE. J lost 7 bases, V lost 5 bases, and 3 bases had no gene match. This CDR3 contains 12 residues.

This rearrangement joins TRBV5-1 to TRBJ2-1; 9 bases line up with TRBD1. With 4 bases clipped from V and 3 bases from J, the junction kept 5 bases outside the gene matches. From germline, CDR1 is SGHRS and CDR2 YFSETQ. The CDR3 is made up of 15 amino acids. The CDR3 protein is CASSQTGGYYNEQFF. As DNA, the CDR3 is TGCGCCAGCAGCCAAACAGGGGGCTACTACAATGAGCAGTTCTTC.

The rearrangement uses TRBV28 and TRBJ2-1; no clear D gene. The CDR3 is made up of 12 amino acids. Trimming pared 3 bases from V and 8 bases from J, leaving 8 bases between. Germline CDR1 MDHEN, CDR2 SYDVKM. The DNA of the CDR3 is TGTGCCAGCAGTTTGTCATGGGATGAGCAGTTCTTC. This codes for CASSLSWDEQFF.

J is TRBJ2-1 and V is TRBV4-3, with 9 positions matching TRBD2. The V gene end was trimmed by 1 base and the J gene end by 6 bases; junction bases not matched to a gene: 10. The CDR3 length is 17 residues. The germline V gene encodes CDR1 LGHNA and CDR2 YSLEER. CDR3 sequence reads: CASSQVWAGGPGNEQFF. The CDR3 DNA follows: TGCGCCAGCAGCCAAGTTTGGGCGGGAGGGCCTGGCAATGAGCAGTTCTTC.

J is TRBJ2-2 and V is TRBV2; D not resolved. CDR3 size: 15 residues. Germline-derived CDR1 and CDR2 are SNHLY and FYNNEI. The V and J ends lost 7 bases and 4 bases respectively, with 16 bases between them. CDR3 DNA sequence: TGTGCCAGCACCGGCGAGCCCCCAGGCACCGGGGAGCTGTTTTTT. Its translation is CASTGEPPGTGELFF.

This rearrangement joins TRBV14 to TRBJ2-7, with D possibly TRBD1 on 6 matching bases. CDR3 length: 15 amino acids. Trimming took 2 bases from V and 5 from J, leaving 16 bases between them. The germline CDR1 and CDR2 sequences are SGHDN and FVKESK. The CDR3 DNA reads as TGTGCCAGCAGCCAACCCCTTACAGGGTTCCACGAGCAGTACTTC. Its protein is CASSQPLTGFHEQYF.